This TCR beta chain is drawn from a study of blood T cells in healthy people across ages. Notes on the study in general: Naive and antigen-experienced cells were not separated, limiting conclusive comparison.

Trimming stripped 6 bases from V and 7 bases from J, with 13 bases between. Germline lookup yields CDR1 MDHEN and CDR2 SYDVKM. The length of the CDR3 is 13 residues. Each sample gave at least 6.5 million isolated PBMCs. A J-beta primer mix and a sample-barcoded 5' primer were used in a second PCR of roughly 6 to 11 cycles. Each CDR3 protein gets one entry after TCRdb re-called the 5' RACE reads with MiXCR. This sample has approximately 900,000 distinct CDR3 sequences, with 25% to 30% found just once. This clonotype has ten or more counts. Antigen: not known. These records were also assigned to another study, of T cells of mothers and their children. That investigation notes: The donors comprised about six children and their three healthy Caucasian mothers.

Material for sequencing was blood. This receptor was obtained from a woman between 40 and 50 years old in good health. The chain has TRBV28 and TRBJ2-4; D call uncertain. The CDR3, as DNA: TGTGCCAGCAGCCTAGGGTTGGGGAACATTCAGTACTTC. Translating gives CASSLGLGNIQYF.